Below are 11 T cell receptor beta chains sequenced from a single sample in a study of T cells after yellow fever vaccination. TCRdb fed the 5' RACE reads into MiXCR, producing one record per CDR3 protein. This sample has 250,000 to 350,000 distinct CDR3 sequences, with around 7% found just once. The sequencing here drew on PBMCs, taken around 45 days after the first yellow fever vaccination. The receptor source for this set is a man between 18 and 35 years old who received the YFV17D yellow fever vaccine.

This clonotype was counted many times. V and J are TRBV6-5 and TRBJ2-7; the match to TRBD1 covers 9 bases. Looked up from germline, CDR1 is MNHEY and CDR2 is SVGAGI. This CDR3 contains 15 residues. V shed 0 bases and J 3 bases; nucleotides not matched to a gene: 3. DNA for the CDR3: TGTGCCAGCAGTTACTCCGGGACAGGGCGCTACGAGCAGTACTTC. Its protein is CASSYSGTGRYEQYF.

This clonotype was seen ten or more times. CDR3 amino acids: CASSFRGGTGELFF. For the CDR3, the DNA is TGTGCCAGCAGCTTTCGGGGGGGAACCGGGGAGCTGTTTTTT. This sequence joins TRBV7-2 and TRBJ2-2, with 8 positions matching TRBD2. J was trimmed by 5 bases and V by 3 bases; bases with no gene match: 2. The CDR3 covers 14 residues. Per germline, CDR1 SGHTA and CDR2 FQGNSA.

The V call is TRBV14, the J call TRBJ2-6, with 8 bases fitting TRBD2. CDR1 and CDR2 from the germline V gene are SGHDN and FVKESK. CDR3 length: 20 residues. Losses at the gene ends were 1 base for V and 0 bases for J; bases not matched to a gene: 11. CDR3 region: CASSQGQGLGANSGANVLTF. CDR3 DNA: TGTGCCAGCAGCCAAGGCCAGGGACTAGGTGCGAACTCTGGGGCCAACGTCCTGACTTTC.

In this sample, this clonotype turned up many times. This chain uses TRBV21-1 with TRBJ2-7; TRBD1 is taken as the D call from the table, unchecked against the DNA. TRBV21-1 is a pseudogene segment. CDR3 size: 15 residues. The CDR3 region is CASSKRTGGKCEQYV. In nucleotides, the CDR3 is TGTGCCAGCAGCAAAAGGACAGGGGGCAAGTGCGAGCAGTACGTC.

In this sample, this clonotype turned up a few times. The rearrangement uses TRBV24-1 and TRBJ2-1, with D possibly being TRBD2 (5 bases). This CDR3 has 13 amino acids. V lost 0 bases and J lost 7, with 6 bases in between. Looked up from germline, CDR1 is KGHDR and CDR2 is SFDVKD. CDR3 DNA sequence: TGTGCCACCAGTGATTTGGAGGGAAATGAGCAGTTCTTC. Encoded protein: CATSDLEGNEQFF.

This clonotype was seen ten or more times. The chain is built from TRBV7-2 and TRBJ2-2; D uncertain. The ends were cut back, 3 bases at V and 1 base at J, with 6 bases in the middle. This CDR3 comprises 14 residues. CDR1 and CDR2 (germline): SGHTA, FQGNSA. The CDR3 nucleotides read TGTGCCAGCAGCTTCCGTCTGAACACCGGGGAGCTGTTTTTT. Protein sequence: CASSFRLNTGELFF.

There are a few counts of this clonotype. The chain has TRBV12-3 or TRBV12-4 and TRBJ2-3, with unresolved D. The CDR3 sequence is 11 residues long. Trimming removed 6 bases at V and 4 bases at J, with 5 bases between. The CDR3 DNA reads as TGTGCCAGCAGGACGTCAGATACGCAGTATTTT. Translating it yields CASRTSDTQYF.

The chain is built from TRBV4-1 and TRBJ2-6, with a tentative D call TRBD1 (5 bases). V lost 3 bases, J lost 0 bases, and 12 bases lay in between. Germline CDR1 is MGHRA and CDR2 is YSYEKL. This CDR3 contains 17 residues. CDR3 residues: CASSQGQANSGANVLTF. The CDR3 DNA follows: TGCGCCAGCAGCCAGGGGCAGGCGAACTCTGGGGCCAACGTCCTGACTTTC.

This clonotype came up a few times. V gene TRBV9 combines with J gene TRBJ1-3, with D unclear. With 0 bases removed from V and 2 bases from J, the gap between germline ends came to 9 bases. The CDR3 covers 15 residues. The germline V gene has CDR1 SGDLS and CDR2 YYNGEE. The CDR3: CASSVEAEAGNTIYF. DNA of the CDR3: TGTGCCAGCAGCGTAGAAGCTGAGGCTGGAAACACCATATATTTT.

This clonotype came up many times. CDR3 loop: CASSQVFAGIAEAFF. DNA of the CDR3: TGCGCCAGCAGCCAAGTTTTCGCAGGGATCGCTGAAGCTTTCTTT. This chain uses TRBV4-3 with TRBJ1-1; D is possibly TRBD1 (5 bases). V was cut by 1 base and J by 6 bases, with 15 bases left in between. The V gene's germline CDR1 is LGHNA and CDR2 YSLEER. The CDR3 spans 15 residues.

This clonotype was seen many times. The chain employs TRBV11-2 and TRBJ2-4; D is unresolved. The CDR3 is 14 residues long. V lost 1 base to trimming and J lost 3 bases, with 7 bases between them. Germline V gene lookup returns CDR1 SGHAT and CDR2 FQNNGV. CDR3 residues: CASSLVRGKNIQYF. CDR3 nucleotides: TGTGCCAGCAGCTTAGTTCGAGGCAAAAACATTCAGTACTTC.